Shown below are 29 T cell receptor beta chains from a single sample sequenced in a study of cytomegalovirus exposure and HLA in healthy donors. The study ran its PCR with 60 Vbeta and 13 Jbeta primers. Sequencing was performed with immunoSEQ multiplex PCR; in TCRdb, only in-frame clones are kept and a portion is missing. The table shows some 140,000 clones, with 72% occurring only once. The material sequenced was PBMCs. The receptors derive from a man aged 45-60 years in good health and CMV-seropositive.

This clone was recorded once. The V gene is TRBV5-4, the J gene TRBJ2-7; 7 bases match TRBD1. Germline trimming cut 4 bases from V and 1 base from J; bases unmatched to any gene: 8. The germline CDR1 and CDR2 sequences are SGHNT and YYREEE (reference sequence). The CDR3 has 15 residues. CDR3 bases: TGTGCCAGCAGCGTGACAGGGTCGCCGTCCTACGAGCAGTACTTC. It encodes CASSVTGSPSYEQYF. Combining the CDR3 with reference TRBV5-4 and TRBJ2-7 gives the whole variable domain ETGVTQSPTHLIKTRGQQVTLRCSSQSGHNTVSWYQQALGQGPQFIFQYYREEENGRGNFPPRFSGLQFPNYSSELNVNALELDDSALYLCASSVTGSPSYEQYFGPGTRLTVT.

The V and J genes are TRBV6-1 and TRBJ1-2; the D gene is possibly TRBD1 (5 bases). From germline, CDR1 is MNHNS and CDR2 SASEGT. V was trimmed by 4 bases and J by 4 bases, leaving 13 bases between them. The length of the CDR3 is 14 residues. Here the CDR3 reads CASSARDRIYGYTF. The CDR3 coding sequence is TGTGCCAGCAGTGCGCGGGACCGCATCTATGGCTACACCTTC.

The chain links TRBV6-5 to TRBJ2-7; D perhaps matches TRBD1 (6 bases). This CDR3 comprises 15 residues. Germline values: CDR1 MNHEY, CDR2 SVGAGI. The germline V and J ends were trimmed by 5 bases and 0 bases, with 14 bases remaining between them. DNA of the CDR3: TGTGCCAGCAGTGGAGGACAGACTATCTCCTACGAGCAGTACTTC. This translates into CASSGGQTISYEQYF.

The rearrangement uses TRBV6-8 and TRBJ2-1, with 10 bases matching TRBD2. V shed 7 bases, J shed 3 bases, and the junction held 9 bases outside the gene matches. The CDR3 runs to 16 residues. CDR1 and CDR2 from the germline V gene are MNHGY and SAAAGT. The CDR3 sequence: CASIGRWTSGYNEQFF. In nucleotides, the CDR3 is TGTGCCAGCATCGGGCGTTGGACTAGCGGCTACAATGAGCAGTTCTTC.

V usage is TRBV9 and J usage is TRBJ2-1; tentatively, D is TRBD2 (5 bases). Trimming shortened V by 0 bases and J by 4 bases, and 11 bases separated the two germline ends. Per the germline V gene, CDR1 is SGDLS and CDR2 is YYNGEE. This CDR3 contains 15 residues. The CDR3 loop is CASSVVSGTYNEQFF. In DNA form, the CDR3 reads TGTGCCAGCAGCGTAGTGAGCGGAACTTACAATGAGCAGTTCTTC.

This chain joins TRBV5-1 and TRBJ2-7; possible D gene TRBD2, 7 bases. The germline V gene has CDR1 SGHRS and CDR2 YFSETQ. The CDR3 totals 14 residues. The ends were cut back, 4 bases at V and 2 bases at J, with 13 bases in the middle. DNA of the CDR3: TGCGCCAGCAGCCCCGGGGGGCCGGCCTACGAGCAGTACTTC. This encodes CASSPGGPAYEQYF.

The chain links TRBV28 to TRBJ1-1, with TRBD1 as a possible D gene (6 bases). V was pared by 3 bases and J by 2 bases, with 10 bases between. CDR3 length equals 14 residues. Germline V gene sequence: CDR1 MDHEN, CDR2 SYDVKM. The CDR3: CASSLYRDNTEAFF. Written as DNA, the CDR3 is TGTGCCAGCAGTTTGTACAGGGATAACACTGAAGCTTTCTTT.

This rearrangement joins TRBV18 to TRBJ2-5; 9 bases agree with TRBD2. The CDR3 runs 15 residues. Looked up from germline, CDR1 is KGHSH and CDR2 is LQKENI. The V segment lost 4 bases and the J segment 2 bases; nucleotides outside the gene matches: 5. In DNA form, the CDR3 reads TGTGCCAGCTCACTAGCGGGGGCATTGCAAGAGACCCAGTACTTC. Translating gives CASSLAGALQETQYF.

This clone was detected only once. The genes are TRBV7-2 and TRBJ1-3, with D unclear. V was shortened by 3 bases and J by 1 base, with 10 bases between the two germline ends. This CDR3 has 15 amino acids. Germline lookup yields CDR1 SGHTA and CDR2 FQGNSA. For the CDR3, the DNA is TGTGCCAGCAGCTTGGGCCCAGGATCTGGAAACACCATATATTTT. The encoded protein is CASSLGPGSGNTIYF.

The chain joins TRBV10-1 to TRBJ1-1; D possibly corresponds to TRBD1 (6 bases). The CDR3 runs to 13 residues. The germline gives CDR1 WNHNN, CDR2 SYGVQD (reference sequence). Trimming took 2 bases from V and 5 from J, leaving 9 bases between them. The CDR3 DNA reads as TGCGCCAGCAGTGAGATGAGGGGGACTGAAGCTTTCTTT. It translates to CASSEMRGTEAFF.

In its sample, this clone was seen once. V usage is TRBV5-1 and J usage is TRBJ2-3; possible D gene TRBD2, 6 bases. Germline V lookup: CDR1 SGHRS, CDR2 YFSETQ. The V end lost 6 bases, the J end lost 1 base, and 15 bases lay between the germline ends. The CDR3 length is 15 residues. CDR3 sequence: CASTFIGGGTDTQYF. The CDR3 nucleotides read TGCGCCAGCACCTTTATCGGGGGTGGCACAGATACGCAGTATTTT.

A remark on this clone: One end of the junction varies from germline; a read error may be responsible. This chain joins TRBV5-6 and TRBJ2-4, with 8 bases identical to TRBD1. The V gene's germline CDR1 is SGHDT and CDR2 YYEEEE. This CDR3 contains 14 residues. The CDR3 is CASSGNRGKDIQYF. CDR3 nucleotides: TGTGCCAGCAGCGGGAACAGGGGGAAAGACATTCAATACTTC.

This chain uses TRBV7-2 with TRBJ2-7, with 9 nucleotides matching TRBD1. The CDR3 is made up of 15 amino acids. CDR1 is SGHTA and CDR2 is FQGNSA in the germline V gene. V lost 4 bases and J lost 5; bases outside the gene matches: 9. The CDR3 here is CASSWLGQGRDEQYF. CDR3 coding DNA: TGTGCCAGCAGCTGGCTAGGACAGGGGCGGGACGAGCAGTACTTC.

This rearrangement joins TRBV6-1 to TRBJ2-1; 8 nucleotides match TRBD1. Germline V CDR1 and CDR2: MNHNS, SASEGT. CDR3 length: 15 amino acids. The trim removed 7 bases at V and 4 bases at J, leaving 9 bases unmatched. Here the CDR3 DNA reads TGTGCCAGCACAGACAGGGGAACGGTTTACAATGAGCAGTTCTTC. Encoded protein: CASTDRGTVYNEQFF.

The J gene is TRBJ1-2, the V gene TRBV6-5, with D tentatively TRBD1 (6 bases). Germline values: CDR1 MNHEY, CDR2 SVGAGI. V shed 6 bases and J shed 2 bases, with 10 bases lying between them. This CDR3 is built from 13 residues. The CDR3 DNA is TGTGCCAGCAGCGTCGACAGGAACTATGGCTACACCTTC. Translating it yields CASSVDRNYGYTF.

V gene TRBV5-1 combines with J gene TRBJ2-5; 11 bases fit TRBD2. Unmatched junction bases numbered 5, after V lost 2 bases and J lost 5 bases. CDR3 length equals 15 residues. CDR1 is SGHRS and CDR2 is YFSETQ in the germline V gene. This CDR3 reads CASSFLAGGPETQYF. The CDR3 DNA reads TGCGCCAGCAGCTTTTTAGCGGGAGGGCCGGAGACCCAGTACTTC.

In its sample, this clone was seen a few times. The CDR3 DNA reads TGTGCCAGCAGCTCCCAAAGAGCGGGAGGGCCGGGTGAGCAGTTCTTC. Translating it yields CASSSQRAGGPGEQFF. The chain employs TRBV11-2 and TRBJ2-1, with 10 bases aligning to TRBD2. Unmatched junction bases numbered 12, after V lost 4 bases and J lost 9 bases. Germline assignment: CDR1 SGHAT and CDR2 FQNNGV. The CDR3 is 16 residues long.

The chain has TRBV6-5 and TRBJ1-1, with D possibly matching TRBD1 (5 bases). The V end was cut by 0 bases, the J end by 2 bases, with 10 bases between. The germline V gene encodes CDR1 MNHEY and CDR2 SVGAGI. The CDR3 is 15 amino acids. CDR3 nucleotides: TGTGCCAGCAGTTACTCATCCGGACACAACACTGAAGCTTTCTTT. Amino acid sequence: CASSYSSGHNTEAFF.

The chain has TRBV7-3 and TRBJ2-2, with D maybe TRBD2 (5 bases). V was trimmed by 3 bases and J by 6 bases, leaving 8 bases between them. Germline loops: CDR1 SGHTA, CDR2 FQGTGA. CDR3 length equals 13 residues. The CDR3 loop reads CASSLLGAGELFF. The CDR3 region has the DNA TGTGCCAGCAGCTTGTTGGGAGCCGGGGAGCTGTTTTTT.

V is TRBV19 and J is TRBJ1-2; D unresolved. Trimming pared 1 base from V and 6 bases from J, leaving 18 bases between. Germline CDR1 is LNHDA and CDR2 is SQIVND (reference sequence). CDR3 length equals 16 residues. CDR3 amino acids: CASSIASWLRADGYTF. In DNA form, the CDR3 reads TGTGCCAGTAGTATAGCGTCTTGGTTGAGGGCGGATGGCTACACCTTC.

The chain carries TRBV15 and TRBJ1-2, with 8 bases aligning to TRBD1. CDR1 and CDR2 from the germline V gene are LNHNV and YYDKDF (reference sequence). V shed 0 bases and J 7 bases; nucleotides not matched to a gene: 4. This CDR3 has 14 residues. The CDR3 is CATSRDGTGGGYTF. The DNA for the CDR3 is TGTGCCACCAGCAGAGACGGGACAGGAGGTGGCTACACCTTC.

A single count supports this clone. The chain links TRBV5-1 to TRBJ2-1, with D possibly TRBD2 on 6 matching bases. Trimming left V 0 bases short and J 10 bases short, with 11 bases between. CDR3 size: 13 residues. Germline V gene lookup returns CDR1 SGHRS and CDR2 YFSETQ. CDR3 amino acids: CASSLERVEEQFF. The CDR3 DNA is TGCGCCAGCAGCTTGGAGCGGGTTGAAGAGCAGTTCTTC. The full variable domain, in which reference TRBV5-1 and TRBJ2-1 provide the parts outside the CDR3, is KAGVTQTPRYLIKTRGQQVTLSCSPISGHRSVSWYQQTPGQGLQFLFEYFSETQRNKGNFPGRFSGRQFSNSRSEMNVSTLELGDSALYLCASSLERVEEQFFGPGTRLTVL.

The rearrangement joins TRBV7-9 to TRBJ2-1; TRBD1 matches at 7 bases. From germline, CDR1 is SEHNR and CDR2 FQNEAQ (reference sequence). Trimming removed 7 bases from V and 6 bases from J; junction bases left unmatched: 6. This CDR3 is 13 amino acids long. CDR3 sequence: CASNGQAGNEQFF. The CDR3 DNA reads TGTGCCAGCAACGGACAGGCCGGCAATGAGCAGTTCTTC. The full variable domain, its missing parts supplied by reference TRBV7-9 and TRBJ2-1, is DTGVSQNPRHKITKRGQNVTFRCDPISEHNRLYWYRQTLGQGPEFLTYFQNEAQLEKSRLLSDRFSAERPKGSFSTLEIQRTEQGDSAMYLCASNGQAGNEQFFGPGTRLTVL.

In nucleotides, the CDR3 is TGTGCCAGCAGCCCGGCGATTAGACGGGTCTCTGGAAACACCATATATTTT. It is translated as CASSPAIRRVSGNTIYF. This rearrangement joins TRBV7-2 to TRBJ1-3; D gene ambiguous. From germline, CDR1 is SGHTA and CDR2 FQGNSA. Trimming pared 5 bases from V and 0 bases from J, leaving 17 bases between. This CDR3 has 17 amino acids.

V is TRBV14 and J is TRBJ2-5; the match to TRBD2 covers 7 bases. The CDR3 sequence is 11 residues long. In germline, CDR1 is SGHDN, CDR2 FVKESK. V dropped 6 bases and J dropped 7; count of bases not matched to a gene: 2. The CDR3 sequence: CASSPGGTQYF. Here the CDR3 DNA reads TGTGCCAGCAGTCCGGGGGGGACCCAGTACTTC.

The chain carries TRBV5-7 and TRBJ2-2, with TRBD1 matching 10 bases. TRBV5-7 qualifies as an ORF whose function is uncertain. This CDR3 region has 16 residues. V trimming: 2 bases; J trimming: 9 bases; junction bases outside the gene matches: 10. The CDR3 DNA reads TGTGCCAGCAGCTTAAACGGGACAGGGGCGAAGAGGGAGCTGTTTTTT. Translation: CASSLNGTGAKRELFF.

The chain is built from TRBV9 and TRBJ2-2, with D maybe TRBD2 (5 bases). Deletions cut 0 bases from V and 7 bases from J, with 13 bases between. The CDR3 covers 15 residues. Per the germline V gene, CDR1 is SGDLS and CDR2 is YYNGEE. The CDR3 sequence: CASSVAGSAGGELFF. The CDR3 DNA sequence: TGTGCCAGCAGCGTAGCCGGGTCGGCGGGCGGGGAGCTGTTTTTT.

This clone was seen a handful of times. The CDR3 DNA reads as TGCGCCAGCAGAGTTTCCCCGGGACAGGCGAATGAAAAACTGTTTTTT. Protein: CASRVSPGQANEKLFF. The chain is built from TRBV5-1 and TRBJ1-4; the match to TRBD1 covers 8 bases. J gave up 5 bases and V 5 bases, and 11 bases lay outside the gene matches. The CDR3 totals 16 residues. Germline assignment: CDR1 SGHRS and CDR2 YFSETQ.

This sequence joins TRBV6-1 and TRBJ2-7, with D possibly TRBD1 on 6 matching bases. Per the germline V gene, CDR1 is MNHNS and CDR2 is SASEGT. V was trimmed by 3 bases and J by 2 bases, leaving 14 bases between them. CDR3 length: 15 residues. The CDR3 region has the DNA TGTGCCAGCAGTGATCCCGGGACACCAGCCTACGAGCAGTACTTC. Residues: CASSDPGTPAYEQYF.